Sequencing of this TCR beta chain was carried out in a study of tumor-infiltrating lymphocytes in oesophageal squamous cell carcinoma. MiXCR was run by TCRdb on the PCR reads, yielding one entry per CDR3 protein. The sample contains about 12,000 distinct CDR3 sequences, approximately 50% of which appear only once. This clonotype showed up just a few times. The sequence was collected from a female donor with esophageal squamous cell carcinoma. Material for sequencing was esophageal tumor tissue.

CDR3 amino acids: CASSYYGTSGGPYNEQFF. CDR3 bases: TGTGCCAGCAGTTACTACGGGACTAGCGGGGGCCCCTACAATGAGCAGTTCTTC. The V call is TRBV6-5, the J call TRBJ2-1; 14 bases agree with TRBD2. Germline CDR1 and CDR2: MNHEY and SVGAGI. V was clipped by 1 base and J by 2 bases; unmatched bases: 4. CDR3 length equals 18 residues.